The 29 T cell receptor beta chains below all came from one sample that was sequenced in a study of blood T cell repertoires in COVID-19. Assay: immunoSEQ multiplex PCR; the TCRdb copy retains only in-frame clones and omits some. The sample contains about 55,000 clones, 90% of which appear only once. The specimen was peripheral blood. The receptors derive from a human donor with active COVID-19. The donor label of this sample is uncertain.

The V call is TRBV7-2, the J call TRBJ1-5; no firm D call. The V and J ends lost 1 base and 5 bases respectively, with 9 bases between them. This CDR3 is 14 amino acids long. Germline lookup yields CDR1 SGHTA and CDR2 FQGNSA. The CDR3: CASSLGEAHQPQHF. DNA of the CDR3: TGTGCCAGCAGCTTAGGTGAGGCTCATCAGCCCCAGCATTTT.

The CDR3 is CASSPSLYV. CDR3 nucleotides: TGTGCCAGCAGCCCGTCCTTGTACGTC. The chain couples TRBV7-8 to TRBJ2-7; D gene ambiguous. The CDR3 sequence is 9 residues long. V gave up 5 bases and J gave up 12 bases, with 8 bases separating them. Germline loops: CDR1 SGHVS, CDR2 FQNEAQ.

The chain is built from TRBV7-2 and TRBJ2-2; D is ambiguous. The CDR3 sequence is 15 residues long. Germline CDR1 SGHTA, CDR2 FQGNSA. V gave up 1 base and J gave up 6 bases, with 12 bases separating them. CDR3 amino acids: CASSLGRSEPGELFF. CDR3 DNA: TGTGCCAGCAGCTTAGGACGGAGCGAACCCGGGGAGCTGTTTTTT.

The chain has TRBV9 and TRBJ2-7; TRBD1 might be the D (6 bases). The CDR3 length is 15 residues. From germline, CDR1 is SGDLS and CDR2 YYNGEE. The germline V and J ends were trimmed by 0 bases and 6 bases, with 16 bases remaining between them. In DNA, the CDR3 is TGTGCCAGCAGCGTAGGGGCAGGGGTTCCTCTCGAGCAGTACTTC. It codes for CASSVGAGVPLEQYF.

The gene calls are TRBV11-2 and TRBJ2-7; no clear D gene. V lost 2 bases and J lost 7, with 15 bases in between. Looked up from germline, CDR1 is SGHAT and CDR2 is FQNNGV. This CDR3 contains 14 residues. The CDR3 is CASSLTPYLREQYV. Written as DNA, the CDR3 is TGTGCCAGCAGCTTAACCCCTTACCTACGAGAGCAGTACGTC.

The chain combines TRBV5-1 with TRBJ2-5, with a possible D match to TRBD2 (5 bases). This CDR3 comprises 13 residues. Germline-derived CDR1 and CDR2 are SGHRS and YFSETQ. V was cut by 4 bases and J by 5 bases, with 12 bases left in between. CDR3 DNA sequence: TGCGCCAGCAGCAGACTATCTCGGGAGACCCAGTACTTC. Protein sequence: CASSRLSRETQYF. The full variable domain, with the rest looked up from reference TRBV5-1 and TRBJ2-5, is KAGVTQTPRYLIKTRGQQVTLSCSPISGHRSVSWYQQTPGQGLQFLFEYFSETQRNKGNFPGRFSGRQFSNSRSEMNVSTLELGDSALYLCASSRLSRETQYFGPGTRLLVL.

V usage is TRBV6-1 and J usage is TRBJ2-2; D gene ambiguous. In germline, CDR1 is MNHNS, CDR2 SASEGT. V was pared by 1 base and J by 6 bases, with 18 bases between. There are 17 residues in the CDR3. Here the CDR3 DNA reads TGTGCCAGCAGTGAAGAGGATCCTAGGTTCGTCTCCGGGGAGCTGTTTTTT. It yields the protein CASSEEDPRFVSGELFF.

The rearrangement links TRBV5-1 to TRBJ1-2, with unresolved D. Trimming left V 4 bases short and J 2 bases short, with 6 bases between. CDR3 size: 12 residues. Germline V lookup: CDR1 SGHRS, CDR2 YFSETQ. CDR3 amino acids: CASSEGNYGYTF. The CDR3, as DNA: TGCGCCAGCAGCGAGGGAAACTATGGCTACACCTTC.

This clone was seen a few times. The chain uses TRBV5-1 and TRBJ1-1; 8 positions match TRBD1. J gave up 2 bases and V 5 bases, and 5 bases lay outside the gene matches. This CDR3 comprises 14 residues. Germline V gene data show CDR1 as SGHRS and CDR2 as YFSETQ. The CDR3, as DNA: TGCGCCAGCAGGCGGACAGGGATTAACACTGAAGCTTTCTTT. It yields the protein CASRRTGINTEAFF.

The chain uses TRBV6-5 and TRBJ1-1; D remains unclear. CDR1 MNHEY and CDR2 SVGAGI come from the germline V gene. The CDR3 loop spans 14 amino acids. V lost 6 bases to trimming and J lost 0 bases, with 11 bases between them. CDR3 protein: CASRWAGMNTEAFF. CDR3 bases: TGTGCCAGCAGATGGGCGGGAATGAACACTGAAGCTTTCTTT.

The chain is built from TRBV29-1 and TRBJ2-2, with 10 bases identical to TRBD2. Trimming removed 6 bases from V and 6 bases from J; junction bases left unmatched: 7. This CDR3 comprises 14 residues. Germline V lookup: CDR1 SQVTM, CDR2 ANQGSEA. The CDR3 DNA reads as TGCAGCGTCAGCGGGGGGGCGAGGCCCGGGGAGCTGTTTTTT. Protein: CSVSGGARPGELFF.

The rearrangement joins TRBV9 to TRBJ2-1, with 10 bases fitting TRBD2. Trimming took 0 bases from V and 7 from J; bases not matched to a gene: 7. The CDR3 length is 16 residues. Germline-derived CDR1 and CDR2 are SGDLS and YYNGEE. Written as DNA, the CDR3 is TGTGCCAGCAGCGTAGTCACTAGCGGGATTCGGAATGAGCAGTTCTTC. The encoded protein is CASSVVTSGIRNEQFF.

Here the CDR3 reads CASSLMGENTEAFF. Here the CDR3 DNA reads TGCGCCAGCAGCCTAATGGGCGAGAACACTGAAGCTTTCTTT. V and J are TRBV4-1 and TRBJ1-1; D not resolved. There are 14 residues in the CDR3. Trimming cost V 4 bases and J 1 base, with 10 bases left between them. Per the germline V gene, CDR1 is MGHRA and CDR2 is YSYEKL.

V gene TRBV6-5 combines with J gene TRBJ2-1; 12 bases align to TRBD2. Germline V gene sequence: CDR1 MNHEY, CDR2 SVGAGI. The V and J ends lost 6 bases and 9 bases, in that order; junction bases with no gene match: 9. The CDR3 extends over 15 amino acids. The DNA of the CDR3 is TGTGCCAGCAGCTCTAGACTAGCGGGAGTCGGTGAGCAGTTCTTC. Protein sequence: CASSSRLAGVGEQFF.

The chain combines TRBV4-1 with TRBJ2-5; 14 bases line up with TRBD2. Germline CDR1 MGHRA, CDR2 YSYEKL. The CDR3 is 19 residues long. V trimming: 2 bases; J trimming: 2 bases; junction bases outside the gene matches: 10. This CDR3 reads CASSQTGLAGGAFQETQYF. In nucleotides, the CDR3 is TGCGCCAGCAGCCAAACCGGACTAGCGGGGGGTGCGTTTCAAGAGACCCAGTACTTC.

This chain uses TRBV6-5 with TRBJ1-1; possibly TRBD1 for D (5 bases). The CDR3 length is 13 residues. The germline gives CDR1 MNHEY, CDR2 SVGAGI. The V gene lost 6 bases and the J gene lost 1 base, with 9 bases spanning the gap. CDR3 amino acids: CASSATGNTEAFF. CDR3 in DNA: TGTGCCAGCAGCGCTACAGGGAACACTGAAGCTTTCTTT.

This chain connects TRBV25-1 to TRBJ1-1; D may be TRBD1 (5 bases). Trimming shortened V by 6 bases and J by 0 bases, and 8 bases separated the two germline ends. The CDR3 totals 13 residues. The germline CDR1 and CDR2 sequences are MGHDK and SYGVNS. This CDR3 is CASSKGVNTEAFF. CDR3 bases: TGTGCCAGCAGCAAAGGGGTGAACACTGAAGCTTTCTTT.

The chain joins TRBV18 to TRBJ1-1; perhaps TRBD1 as D (6 bases). The CDR3 runs to 18 residues. CDR1 and CDR2 (germline): KGHSH, LQKENI. Trimming left V 1 base short and J 1 base short, with 19 bases between. CDR3 coding DNA: TGTGCCAGCTCACCACGGGGGCTTTGGGGGAGTGGGAACACTGAAGCTTTCTTT. Its protein product is CASSPRGLWGSGNTEAFF.

This sequence joins TRBV9 and TRBJ2-3, with 8 bases lining up with TRBD2. V shed 0 bases, J shed 6 bases, and the junction held 15 bases outside the gene matches. This CDR3 region has 18 residues. The V gene's germline CDR1 is SGDLS and CDR2 YYNGEE. In DNA, the CDR3 is TGTGCCAGCAGCGTAGGAGTTGGAGACAGCGGGGGCCGTGATACGCAGTATTTT. Translated, it gives CASSVGVGDSGGRDTQYF.

The CDR3 DNA is TGTGCCAGCAGAGACAGGAGTAACTATGGCTACACCTTC. Its translation is CASRDRSNYGYTF. The chain is built from TRBV6-5 and TRBJ1-2, with D possibly TRBD1 on 6 matching bases. There are 13 residues in the CDR3. From germline, CDR1 is MNHEY and CDR2 SVGAGI. V was shortened by 6 bases and J by 1 base, with 9 bases between the two germline ends.

The chain uses TRBV18 and TRBJ2-7; D might be TRBD2 (6 bases). Germline V gives CDR1 KGHSH, CDR2 LQKENI. Trimming took off 0 bases at V and 0 bases at J, with 15 bases between the two ends. The CDR3 has 17 residues. The CDR3 DNA sequence: TGTGCCAGCTCACCACCGGGGGGTCAAGGGAGCTCCTACGAGCAGTACTTC. As protein: CASSPPGGQGSSYEQYF.

This clone appeared once. The chain joins TRBV19 to TRBJ2-1, with TRBD1 matching 11 bases. The germline CDR1 and CDR2 sequences are LNHDA and SQIVND (reference sequence). Losses at the gene ends were 5 bases for V and 7 bases for J; bases not matched to a gene: 7. The CDR3 totals 15 residues. CDR3 coding DNA: TGTGCCAGTAGTTCGGACAGGGGGCTGGTAAATGAGCAGTTCTTC. Residues: CASSSDRGLVNEQFF.

This chain joins TRBV5-6 and TRBJ1-2; D gene uncertain. Trimming took off 5 bases at V and 1 base at J, with 12 bases between the two ends. Germline CDR1 is SGHDT and CDR2 is YYEEEE. CDR3 length: 14 residues. CDR3 loop: CASRSIHHNYGYTF. The CDR3 DNA is TGTGCCAGCAGATCTATTCATCATAACTATGGCTACACCTTC.

The chain joins TRBV7-9 to TRBJ2-1; 9 bases align to TRBD2. Germline-derived CDR1 and CDR2 are SEHNR and FQNEAQ (reference sequence). This CDR3 is built from 19 residues. V gave up 7 bases and J gave up 5 bases; unmatched junction bases: 21. The CDR3 bases are TGTGCCAGCACCCCTAGTACGGGGGGGCTGAGCGGGAGGAACAATGAGCAGTTCTTC. It is translated as CASTPSTGGLSGRNNEQFF.

This clone was recorded only once. This chain connects TRBV6-2 or TRBV6-3 to TRBJ1-3, with D maybe TRBD1 (6 bases). Trimming pared 0 bases from V and 0 bases from J, leaving 12 bases between. The V gene's germline CDR1 is MNHEY and CDR2 SVGEGT. The CDR3 is 17 amino acids. The CDR3 DNA reads TGTGCCAGCAGTTACTCGCCGACAGGTACCTCTGGAAACACCATATATTTT. This codes for CASSYSPTGTSGNTIYF.

This chain joins TRBV5-4 and TRBJ1-1; the D is unclear. The ends were cut back, 0 bases at V and 4 bases at J, with 7 bases in the middle. CDR3 size: 13 residues. Germline V gene sequence: CDR1 SGHNT, CDR2 YYREEE (reference sequence). CDR3 protein: CASSLGTTTEAFF. DNA for the CDR3: TGTGCCAGCAGCTTGGGCACAACCACTGAAGCTTTCTTT.

This clone is a singleton in its sample. The chain recombines TRBV7-2 with TRBJ1-5; a weak D match, TRBD1 (5 bases). V lost 2 bases, J lost 6 bases, and 14 bases lay in between. The germline CDR1 and CDR2 sequences are SGHTA and FQGNSA. The CDR3 covers 15 residues. Written as DNA, the CDR3 is TGTGCCAGCAGCTTAATGTCAGGGTCCGGTCAGCCCCAGCATTTT. It is translated as CASSLMSGSGQPQHF.

The V call is TRBV28, the J call TRBJ1-1; D is ambiguous. V was trimmed by 2 bases and J by 2 bases, leaving 3 bases between them. Germline assignment: CDR1 MDHEN and CDR2 SYDVKM. CDR3 length: 12 amino acids. CDR3 coding DNA: TGTGCCAGCAGTTTACTAAACACTGAAGCTTTCTTT. Translation: CASSLLNTEAFF.

The rearrangement uses TRBV3-1 (or the pseudogene TRBV3-2) and TRBJ2-6; TRBD2 is a possible D gene (6 bases). The ends were cut back, 5 bases at V and 0 bases at J, with 20 bases in the middle. There are 19 residues in the CDR3. The germline gives CDR1 LGHDT, CDR2 YNNKEL (reference sequence). DNA for the CDR3: TGTGCCAGCAGCTCCGCCAGGGACCTAGCGCGCTCTGGGGCCAACGTCCTGACTTTC. The encoded protein is CASSSARDLARSGANVLTF.